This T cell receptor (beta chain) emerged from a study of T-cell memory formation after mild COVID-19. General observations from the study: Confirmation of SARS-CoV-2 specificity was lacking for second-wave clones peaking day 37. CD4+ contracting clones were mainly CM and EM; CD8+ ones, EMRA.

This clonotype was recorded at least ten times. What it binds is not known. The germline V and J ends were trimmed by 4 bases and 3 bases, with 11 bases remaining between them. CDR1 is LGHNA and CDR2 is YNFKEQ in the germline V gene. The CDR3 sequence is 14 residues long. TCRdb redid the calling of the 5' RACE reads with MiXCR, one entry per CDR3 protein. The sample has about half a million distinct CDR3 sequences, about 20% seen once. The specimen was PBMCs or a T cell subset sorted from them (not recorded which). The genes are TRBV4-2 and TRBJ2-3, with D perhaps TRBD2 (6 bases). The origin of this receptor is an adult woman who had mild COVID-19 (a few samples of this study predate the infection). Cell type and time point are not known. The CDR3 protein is CASSPSAGTDTQYF. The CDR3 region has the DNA TGTGCCAGCAGCCCCTCCGCGGGAACAGATACGCAGTATTTT.